The next 31 T cell receptor beta chains were all read from a single sample in a study of control samples from healthy donors and cancer patients. Profiling relied on immunoSEQ multiplex PCR, and the TCRdb table lists in-frame clones only, not all of them. The sample includes 140,000 or so clones, just under 95% of them seen just once. The specimen was PBMCs. All receptors come from a man aged 55-75 years with colorectal cancer.

This chain uses TRBV6-2 or TRBV6-3 with TRBJ2-1; 9 positions agree with TRBD1. V dropped 5 bases and J dropped 5; count of bases not matched to a gene: 1. The CDR3 runs to 13 residues. CDR1 is MNHEY, CDR2 SVGEGT, per germline. This CDR3 reads CASSRTGDNEQFF. DNA of the CDR3: TGTGCCAGCAGTAGGACAGGGGACAATGAGCAGTTCTTC.

The genes are TRBV5-4 and TRBJ1-2, with 8 bases aligning to TRBD1. This CDR3 is built from 15 residues. Unmatched junction bases numbered 12, after V lost 5 bases and J lost 6 bases. CDR1 is SGHNT and CDR2 is YYREEE in the germline V gene (reference sequence). The CDR3 DNA follows: TGTGCCAGCAGGGGGCCGGGACAGGCGGCCCATGGCTACACCTTC. Protein sequence: CASRGPGQAAHGYTF.

The V and J genes are TRBV2 and TRBJ2-5, with a tentative D call TRBD2 (6 bases). Trimming removed 6 bases at V and 3 bases at J, with 17 bases between. In germline, CDR1 is SNHLY, CDR2 FYNNEI. The CDR3 runs 15 residues. CDR3 nucleotides: TGTGCCAGCAGGGGGGGACGGGTGCCGAAAGAGACCCAGTACTTC. Translated: CASRGGRVPKETQYF.

The chain recombines TRBV7-9 with TRBJ2-3; D unresolved. Per germline, CDR1 SEHNR and CDR2 FQNEAQ (reference sequence). The CDR3 has 15 amino acids. The V end lost 1 base, the J end lost 0 bases, and 8 bases lay between the germline ends. CDR3 protein: CASSLGVLSTDTQYF. The DNA of the CDR3 is TGTGCCAGCAGCTTAGGGGTATTGAGCACAGATACGCAGTATTTT.

V usage is TRBV5-8 and J usage is TRBJ1-4, with D hard to call. The V end lost 2 bases, the J end lost 1 base, and 6 bases lay between the germline ends. The CDR3 has 14 amino acids. Germline assignment: CDR1 SGHTS and CDR2 YDEGEE. Here the CDR3 DNA reads TGTGCCAGCAGCTTCGGACGAACTAATGAAAAACTGTTTTTT. Translated, it gives CASSFGRTNEKLFF. The variable domain in full, with the rest retrieved from reference TRBV5-8 and TRBJ1-4, is EAGVTQSPTHLIKTRGQQATLRCSPISGHTSVYWYQQALGLGLQFLLWYDEGEERNRGNFPPRFSGRQFPNYSSELNVNALELEDSALYLCASSFGRTNEKLFFGSGTQLSVL.

The V and J genes are TRBV21-1 and TRBJ1-1; TRBD1, as called in the table, went unchecked against the DNA. TRBV21-1 is a pseudogene segment. CDR3 length equals 13 residues. In nucleotides, the CDR3 is TGTGCCAGCAATACAGGGGGTGAAACTGAAGCTTTCTTT. Translating it yields CASNTGGETEAFF.

The V call is TRBV6-5, the J call TRBJ1-4; D unclear. The V gene's germline CDR1 is MNHEY and CDR2 SVGAGI. Deletions cut 4 bases from V and 0 bases from J, with 9 bases between. This CDR3 spans 15 amino acids. The CDR3 nucleotides read TGTGCCAGCAGTTCCTGGGGAGCAACTAATGAAAAACTGTTTTTT. It encodes CASSSWGATNEKLFF.

V and J are TRBV11-2 and TRBJ1-5, with D possibly being TRBD1 (5 bases). V was pared by 3 bases and J by 0 bases, with 6 bases between. The CDR3 spans 14 residues. Germline values: CDR1 SGHAT, CDR2 FQNNGV. The CDR3 coding sequence is TGTGCCAGCAGCTTGGGGGTTAGCAATCAGCCCCAGCATTTT. This translates into CASSLGVSNQPQHF. The whole variable domain, remainder taken from reference TRBV11-2 and TRBJ1-5, is EAGVAQSPRYKIIEKRQSVAFWCNPISGHATLYWYQQILGQGPKLLIQFQNNGVVDDSQLPKDRFSAERLKGVDSTLKIQPAKLEDSAVYLCASSLGVSNQPQHFGDGTRLSIL.

V and J are TRBV19 and TRBJ1-5; no clear D. V lost 5 bases and J 2 bases, leaving 10 bases between the germline ends. This CDR3 has 14 residues. The V gene's germline CDR1 is LNHDA and CDR2 SQIVND (reference sequence). In DNA form, the CDR3 reads TGTGCCAGTAGTGACGCCGTTCGCAATCAGCCCCAGCATTTT. Protein product: CASSDAVRNQPQHF.

The chain links TRBV27 to TRBJ2-7, with a possible D match to TRBD1 (6 bases). CDR1 and CDR2 from the germline V gene are MNHEY and SMNVEV (reference sequence). Trimming took off 4 bases at V and 4 bases at J, with 17 bases between the two ends. This CDR3 comprises 15 residues. The CDR3 region has the DNA TGTGCCAGCAGTTCTACAGGGTTTTTTAGGTACGAGCAGTACTTC. The encoded protein is CASSSTGFFRYEQYF.

The chain recombines TRBV6-1 with TRBJ2-3; 7 bases line up with TRBD2. The germline V gene encodes CDR1 MNHNS and CDR2 SASEGT. This CDR3 contains 14 residues. Trimming removed 3 bases from V and 1 base from J; junction bases left unmatched: 1. CDR3 in amino acids: CASSDGGGTDTQYF. The CDR3 DNA reads as TGTGCCAGCAGTGATGGGGGGGGCACAGATACGCAGTATTTT.

V is TRBV6-5 and J is TRBJ1-4; 7 bases match TRBD1. This CDR3 is 14 amino acids long. J was trimmed by 8 bases and V by 7 bases; bases with no gene match: 10. CDR1 and CDR2 from the germline V gene are MNHEY and SVGAGI. CDR3 region: CASIKGTETEKLFF. The CDR3 bases are TGTGCCAGCATCAAGGGGACAGAGACAGAAAAACTGTTTTTT.

On this clone itself: The same CDR3 arises from other DNA sequences in this sample as well. The CDR3 sequence is CASSLGTSTDTQYF. In nucleotides, the CDR3 is TGTGCCAGCAGCTTAGGGACTAGCACAGATACGCAGTATTTT. The chain employs TRBV7-9 and TRBJ2-3, with D possibly matching TRBD2 (5 bases). The CDR3 spans 14 residues. Germline assignment: CDR1 SEHNR and CDR2 FQNEAQ (reference sequence). Trimming removed 1 base at V and 0 bases at J, with 5 bases between.

The chain employs TRBV3-1 (or the pseudogene TRBV3-2) and TRBJ1-4; 7 nucleotides align to TRBD1. The CDR3 consists of 13 residues. CDR1 is LGHDT and CDR2 is YNNKEL in the germline V gene (reference sequence). V gave up 6 bases and J gave up 8 bases; unmatched junction bases: 6. In DNA form, the CDR3 reads TGTGCCAGCAGTAGCAGGGGGGGGGAAAAACTGTTTTTT. As protein: CASSSRGGEKLFF.

The chain recombines TRBV19 with TRBJ1-5, with 8 bases fitting TRBD1. The CDR3 totals 15 residues. The ends lost 8 bases at V and 7 bases at J; junction bases unmatched: 13. Germline assignment: CDR1 LNHDA and CDR2 SQIVND (reference sequence). The DNA of the CDR3 is TGTGCCAGTGACCCGGACCAGGGGGCAGGGCAGCCCCAGCATTTT. Its translation is CASDPDQGAGQPQHF.

This chain links TRBV6-1 with TRBJ2-1, with 8 bases matching TRBD1. Looked up from germline, CDR1 is MNHNS and CDR2 is SASEGT. The CDR3 consists of 14 residues. V lost 1 base to trimming and J lost 7 bases; unmatched junction nucleotides: 3. CDR3 amino acids: CASSEGTGPNEQFF. DNA for the CDR3: TGTGCCAGCAGTGAAGGGACAGGGCCAAATGAGCAGTTCTTC.

The genes are TRBV5-1 and TRBJ2-6; 7 nucleotides match TRBD1. This CDR3 has 15 residues. Germline CDR1 reads SGHRS; CDR2 reads YFSETQ. The J segment lost 2 bases and the V segment lost 7 bases, leaving 6 bases of the junction unmatched. CDR3 region: CASGTQGPGANVLTF. In nucleotides, the CDR3 is TGCGCCAGCGGAACACAGGGGCCTGGGGCCAACGTCCTGACTTTC.

Only a few counts were recorded for this clone. This chain connects TRBV4-3 to TRBJ2-2; 10 bases line up with TRBD2. This CDR3 spans 19 amino acids. The trim removed 0 bases at V and 1 base at J, leaving 8 bases unmatched. Germline V CDR1 and CDR2: LGHNA, YSLEER. CDR3 in DNA: TGCGCCAGCAGCCAAGACTTCCGTAGACTAGCGGGGAACACCGGGGAGCTGTTTTTT. Encoded protein: CASSQDFRRLAGNTGELFF.

This clone was observed a single time. The chain's CDR3 is CASSLGTGLYNEQFF. Here the CDR3 DNA reads TGTGCCAGCAGCCTCGGGACAGGGCTCTACAATGAGCAGTTCTTC. The genes are TRBV7-2 and TRBJ2-1; 9 positions match TRBD1. With V trimmed by 5 bases and J by 3 bases, 5 bases remained unmatched. The CDR3 is 15 amino acids. Per the germline V gene, CDR1 is SGHTA and CDR2 is FQGNSA.

The chain recombines TRBV9 with TRBJ1-1; possible D gene TRBD1, 6 bases. CDR3 length: 14 amino acids. Trimming cost V 3 bases and J 3 bases, with 12 bases left between them. The germline gives CDR1 SGDLS, CDR2 YYNGEE. The CDR3 reads CASSAGVGDTEAFF. The CDR3 coding sequence is TGTGCCAGCAGCGCAGGGGTTGGAGACACTGAAGCTTTCTTT.

The chain recombines TRBV11-2 with TRBJ2-7, with D possibly TRBD2 on 7 matching bases. This CDR3 comprises 12 residues. Looked up from germline, CDR1 is SGHAT and CDR2 is FQNNGV. Trimming shortened V by 7 bases and J by 3 bases, and 10 bases separated the two germline ends. The CDR3 sequence: CASKGGGYEQYF. CDR3 sequence (DNA): TGTGCCAGCAAGGGGGGGGGCTACGAGCAGTACTTC.

The CDR3: CASSLIDREKLFF. CDR3 nucleotides: TGTGCCAGCAGTTTGATTGACAGGGAAAAACTGTTTTTT. J is TRBJ1-4 and V is TRBV27; tentative D call: TRBD1 (6 bases). This CDR3 region has 13 residues. Germline V lookup: CDR1 MNHEY, CDR2 SMNVEV (reference sequence). V was pared by 3 bases and J by 8 bases, with 10 bases between.

This chain links TRBV9 with TRBJ1-4; D unclear. Germline CDR1 and CDR2: SGDLS and YYNGEE. Between the trimmed V and J ends, which lost 0 bases and 4 bases, there was a span of 13 bases. The CDR3 loop spans 16 amino acids. In DNA form, the CDR3 reads TGTGCCAGCAGCGTAGCCATGGGAGATTTTAATGAAAAACTGTTTTTT. Protein product: CASSVAMGDFNEKLFF.

The rearrangement joins TRBV11-2 to TRBJ2-3; TRBD2 agrees at 10 bases. Losses at the gene ends were 3 bases for V and 2 bases for J; bases not matched to a gene: 5. The CDR3 extends over 16 amino acids. Germline CDR1 reads SGHAT; CDR2 reads FQNNGV. The CDR3 DNA is TGTGCCAGCAGCTTTGGTAGCGGGGGGCTCACAGATACGCAGTATTTT. Residues: CASSFGSGGLTDTQYF.

The chain employs TRBV6-1 and TRBJ1-1, with D unclear. V was cut by 3 bases and J by 9 bases, with 8 bases left in between. The CDR3 length is 11 residues. Germline lookup yields CDR1 MNHNS and CDR2 SASEGT. CDR3 nucleotides: TGTGCCAGCAGTGACACGGCCAAAGCTTTCTTT. The encoded protein is CASSDTAKAFF.

The CDR3 sequence: CASRTLGQSNQPQHF. For the CDR3, the DNA is TGTGCCAGCAGAACCCTAGGACAGAGCAATCAGCCCCAGCATTTT. The V and J genes are TRBV27 and TRBJ1-5; TRBD1 might be the D (6 bases). The CDR3 is 15 residues long. CDR1 and CDR2 from the germline V gene are MNHEY and SMNVEV (reference sequence). Trimming pared 6 bases from V and 1 base from J, leaving 13 bases between.

The gene calls are TRBV7-2 and TRBJ1-4, with a weak D call TRBD1 (6 bases). The CDR3 covers 15 residues. CDR1 and CDR2 (germline): SGHTA, FQGNSA. The germline V and J ends were trimmed by 2 bases and 5 bases, with 12 bases remaining between them. CDR3 loop: CASSLRTGLNEKLFF. The CDR3, as DNA: TGTGCCAGCAGCTTACGAACAGGGTTAAATGAAAAACTGTTTTTT.

The V and J genes are TRBV11-1 and TRBJ2-3, with unresolved D. The CDR3 length is 14 residues. The V gene lost 11 bases and the J gene lost 6 bases, with 21 bases spanning the gap. Germline V gene lookup returns CDR1 SGHAT and CDR2 FQDESV (reference sequence). The CDR3 loop reads CADTPGPRPDTQYF. The CDR3 DNA reads as TGTGCCGACACTCCTGGACCCCGACCGGATACGCAGTATTTT. The entire variable domain, with the rest obtained from reference TRBV11-1 and TRBJ2-3, is as follows: EAEVAQSPRYKITEKSQAVAFWCDPISGHATLYWYRQILGQGPELLVQFQDESVVDDSQLPKDRFSAERLKGVDSTLKIQPAELGDSAMYLCADTPGPRPDTQYFGPGTRLTVL.

The chain employs TRBV5-1 and TRBJ2-2; 9 bases map to TRBD1. This CDR3 has 14 amino acids. Germline values: CDR1 SGHRS, CDR2 YFSETQ. The V and J ends lost 5 bases and 4 bases, in that order; junction bases with no gene match: 3. The CDR3 bases are TGCGCCAGCAGGCGGGACAGGGCCACCGGGGAGCTGTTTTTT. Amino acids: CASRRDRATGELFF. The variable domain in full, with the rest retrieved from reference TRBV5-1 and TRBJ2-2, is KAGVTQTPRYLIKTRGQQVTLSCSPISGHRSVSWYQQTPGQGLQFLFEYFSETQRNKGNFPGRFSGRQFSNSRSEMNVSTLELGDSALYLCASRRDRATGELFFGEGSRLTVL.

V gene TRBV27 combines with J gene TRBJ1-1; D ambiguous. V was pared by 5 bases and J by 0 bases, with 4 bases between. Germline CDR1 and CDR2: MNHEY and SMNVEV (reference sequence). The CDR3 extends over 12 amino acids. The CDR3 coding sequence is TGTGCCAGCAGTAATATGAACACTGAAGCTTTCTTT. Translating gives CASSNMNTEAFF.

This chain joins TRBV29-1 and TRBJ2-3, with 9 bases lining up with TRBD1. The CDR3 consists of 13 residues. V shed 6 bases and J 3 bases; nucleotides not matched to a gene: 4. Germline V gives CDR1 SQVTM, CDR2 ANQGSEA. Written as DNA, the CDR3 is TGCAGCGTGGGGGGACAGGGAACAGATACGCAGTATTTT. Amino acids: CSVGGQGTDTQYF.